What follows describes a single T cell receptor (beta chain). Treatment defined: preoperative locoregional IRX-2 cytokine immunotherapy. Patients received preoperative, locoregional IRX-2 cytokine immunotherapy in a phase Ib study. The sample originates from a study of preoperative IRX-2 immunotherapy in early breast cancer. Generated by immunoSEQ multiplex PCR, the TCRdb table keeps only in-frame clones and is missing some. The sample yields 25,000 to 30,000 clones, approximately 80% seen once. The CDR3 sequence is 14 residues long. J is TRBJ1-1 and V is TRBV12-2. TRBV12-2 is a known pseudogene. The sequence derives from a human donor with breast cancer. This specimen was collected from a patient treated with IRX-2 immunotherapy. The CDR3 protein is CAAGPERYLTEAFF. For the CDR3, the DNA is TGTGCCGCCGGCCCTGAAAGGTATCTCACTGAAGCTTTCTTT.